Listed below are T cell receptor beta chains from one sample, sequenced in a study of cytomegalovirus exposure and HLA in healthy donors. Some clones are missing from TCRdb's copy, which holds only in-frame ones; the method was immunoSEQ multiplex PCR. The repertoire holds about 130,000 clones, with roughly 70% as singletons. Sequencing was done on a sample of PBMCs. Every receptor here comes from a woman between 40 and 50 years old in good health and CMV-seropositive. Each CDR3 is given with its conserved first and last residue. Each record gives: V gene, J gene, D gene, clone size, CDR3 DNA, CDR3 protein. D genes are given only for firm matches. The size entry is marked missing in some rows and otherwise reads once, few, many or a size class.

V gene: TRBV27
J gene: TRBJ1-1
D gene: NA
clone size: NA
CDR3 DNA: TGTGCCAGCCGCCAACAGGGATACACTGAAGCTTTCTTT
CDR3 protein: CASRQQGYTEAFF

V gene: TRBV7-9
J gene: TRBJ1-3
D gene: TRBD1
clone size: few
CDR3 DNA: TGTGCCAGCAGCTTAGCGGGGACAGGGGCTTCCTCTGGAAACACCATATATTTT
CDR3 protein: CASSLAGTGASSGNTIYF

V gene: TRBV7-8
J gene: TRBJ2-7
D gene: TRBD1
clone size: once
CDR3 DNA: TGTGCCAGCAGCTTAGTTGCACAGGGGGCCCACGAGCAGTACTTC
CDR3 protein: CASSLVAQGAHEQYF

V gene: TRBV28
J gene: TRBJ2-2
D gene: NA
clone size: NA
CDR3 DNA: TGTGCCAGCAGTTTATCCGGGAAGCTGGAGACCGGGGAGCTGTTTTTT
CDR3 protein: CASSLSGKLETGELFF

V gene: TRBV19
J gene: TRBJ2-2
D gene: NA
clone size: NA
CDR3 DNA: TGTGCCAGTAGTATAGTCGGGAGTGGGGAGCTGTTTTTT
CDR3 protein: CASSIVGSGELFF

V gene: TRBV7-6
J gene: TRBJ1-4
D gene: NA
clone size: NA
CDR3 DNA: TGTGCCAGCAGCTTAGTTTCAGGGCCGGGTGAAAAACTGTTTTTT
CDR3 protein: CASSLVSGPGEKLFF

V gene: TRBV2
J gene: TRBJ1-3
D gene: TRBD1
clone size: NA
CDR3 DNA: TGTGCCAGCAGTCCCCCCGGGACAGAATTGGGAAACACCATATATTTT
CDR3 protein: CASSPPGTELGNTIYF

V gene: TRBV6-1
J gene: TRBJ1-2
D gene: NA
clone size: once
CDR3 DNA: TGTGCCAGCAGTGAATCGTCGCGGGGGCGCGGGGGGGGCTACACCTTC
CDR3 protein: CASSESSRGRGGGYTF

V gene: TRBV19
J gene: TRBJ1-2
D gene: TRBD1
clone size: NA
CDR3 DNA: TGTGCCAGTAGTATTTCCGGGACAGGAGCCTTCCTTTTCTATGGCTACACCTTC
CDR3 protein: CASSISGTGAFLFYGYTF

V gene: TRBV6-5
J gene: TRBJ2-7
D gene: NA
clone size: once
CDR3 DNA: TGTGCCAGCAGTTACAGGGGGGGCTACGAGCAGTACTTC
CDR3 protein: CASSYRGGYEQYF

V gene: TRBV5-1
J gene: TRBJ2-3
D gene: TRBD2
clone size: few
CDR3 DNA: TGCGCCAGCAGTCGGGGGGGCATGGATACGCAGTATTTT
CDR3 protein: CASSRGGMDTQYF

V gene: TRBV7-2
J gene: TRBJ1-1
D gene: NA
clone size: NA
CDR3 DNA: TGTGCCAGCAGCTTATTTGGACGGGGAAACACTGAAGCTTTCTTT
CDR3 protein: CASSLFGRGNTEAFF

V gene: TRBV18
J gene: TRBJ2-2
D gene: NA
clone size: NA
CDR3 DNA: TGTGCCAGCTCACCCCCTACCGTTAGAGAAGAGCTGTTTTTT
CDR3 protein: CASSPPTVREELFF

V gene: TRBV9
J gene: TRBJ2-5
D gene: NA
clone size: NA
CDR3 DNA: TGTGCCAGCAGCCAAGGACTGATCCAAGAGACCCAGTACTTC
CDR3 protein: CASSQGLIQETQYF

V gene: TRBV28
J gene: TRBJ2-7
D gene: NA
clone size: NA
CDR3 DNA: TGTGCCAGCAGTTTCGGAGGGGTCTACGAGCAGTACTTC
CDR3 protein: CASSFGGVYEQYF

V gene: TRBV9
J gene: TRBJ2-7
D gene: NA
clone size: NA
CDR3 DNA: TGTGCCAGCAGCGTGGGGCCCGATAAGGCCTACGAGCAGTACTTC
CDR3 protein: CASSVGPDKAYEQYF

V gene: TRBV28
J gene: TRBJ2-7
D gene: TRBD1
clone size: few
CDR3 DNA: TGTGCCAGCAGTTTCCTGGACAGGGGGGGCGAGCAGTACTTC
CDR3 protein: CASSFLDRGGEQYF

V gene: TRBV2
J gene: TRBJ1-2
D gene: TRBD1
clone size: NA
CDR3 DNA: TGTGCCAGCAGGGGGGACAGAAACTATGGCTACACCTTC
CDR3 protein: CASRGDRNYGYTF

V gene: TRBV6-5
J gene: TRBJ1-1
D gene: NA
clone size: NA
CDR3 DNA: TGTGCCAGCAGTTTTCAGAAGAACACTGAAGCTTTCTTT
CDR3 protein: CASSFQKNTEAFF

V gene: TRBV5-4
J gene: TRBJ1-6
D gene: NA
clone size: NA
CDR3 DNA: TGTGCCAGCAGCTTAGACAGAAACGATTCACCCCTCCACTTT
CDR3 protein: CASSLDRNDSPLHF

V gene: TRBV28
J gene: TRBJ1-1
D gene: NA
clone size: once
CDR3 DNA: TGTGCCAGCACCCTATCCGGGGGGCGCGGAAGGGGCACTGAAGCTTTCTTT
CDR3 protein: CASTLSGGRGRGTEAFF

V gene: TRBV7-2
J gene: TRBJ1-1
D gene: NA
clone size: NA
CDR3 DNA: TGTGCCAGCAGCTTAGTTGGGGGGGCTCACACTGAAGCTTTCTTT
CDR3 protein: CASSLVGGAHTEAFF

V gene: TRBV5-1
J gene: TRBJ2-3
D gene: TRBD2
clone size: NA
CDR3 DNA: TGCGCCAGCAGCCGCGGAGCGGGAGCCACCTATAGCACAGATACGCAGTATTTT
CDR3 protein: CASSRGAGATYSTDTQYF

V gene: TRBV28
J gene: TRBJ1-3
D gene: NA
clone size: NA
CDR3 DNA: TGTGCCAGCAGTTCCCCCGGTGCGGGGCTTAACACCATATATTTT
CDR3 protein: CASSSPGAGLNTIYF

V gene: TRBV4-2
J gene: TRBJ2-3
D gene: NA
clone size: NA
CDR3 DNA: TGTGCCAGCAGCCAAGATTGGCCCTCCGCTAGCACAGATACGCAGTATTTT
CDR3 protein: CASSQDWPSASTDTQYF

V gene: TRBV7-3
J gene: TRBJ2-1
D gene: NA
clone size: NA
CDR3 DNA: TGTGCCAGCAGCTTAACAGCGTCCTACAATGAGCAGTTCTTC
CDR3 protein: CASSLTASYNEQFF

V gene: TRBV6-5
J gene: TRBJ2-4
D gene: NA
clone size: NA
CDR3 DNA: TGTGCCAGCAGCACCGGGTCCAAAGAAAACATTCAGTACTTC
CDR3 protein: CASSTGSKENIQYF

V gene: TRBV11-2
J gene: TRBJ2-7
D gene: TRBD2
clone size: NA
CDR3 DNA: TGTGCCAGCAGCTGGACTAGTCAAAGGGAGCAGTACTTC
CDR3 protein: CASSWTSQREQYF

V gene: TRBV10-3
J gene: TRBJ2-7
D gene: TRBD2
clone size: NA
CDR3 DNA: TGTGCCATCAGTGAGACCCGGGAGGGGACCTACGAGCAGTACTTC
CDR3 protein: CAISETREGTYEQYF